Detailed here is one T cell receptor (beta chain). Antigen unknown. This specimen belongs to a study of OX40 agonist ivuxolimab in advanced cancers. As for the study in general: The study gave patients intravenous ivuxolimab at 0.01 to 10 mg/kg every 2 weeks. Dose-escalation patients had hepatocellular carcinoma, melanoma, renal cell or head and neck cancer. Whole-study results and caveats: Among the lowest peripheral clonal expansion occurred in 0.1-3.0 mg/kg partial responders.

Libraries were prepared by immunoSEQ multiplex PCR; TCRdb keeps only in-frame clonotypes and omits some of them. Here the sample spans about 60,000 clones, around 87% being singletons. V was shortened by 6 bases and J by 5 bases, with 19 bases between the two germline ends. This CDR3 has 15 residues. From germline, CDR1 is LNHDA and CDR2 SQIVND (reference sequence). The chain is built from TRBV19 and TRBJ1-1, with a possible D match to TRBD1 (6 bases). This sequence was found in an adult with an advanced solid tumor such as melanoma, head and neck, liver or kidney cancer. This specimen was CD4+ or CD8+ T cells sorted from blood, taken in a trial of the OX40 agonist ivuxolimab. CDR3 sequence reads: CASRRGHLRGTEAFF. The CDR3 bases are TGTGCCAGTAGGAGGGGACATCTAAGGGGTACTGAAGCTTTCTTT.